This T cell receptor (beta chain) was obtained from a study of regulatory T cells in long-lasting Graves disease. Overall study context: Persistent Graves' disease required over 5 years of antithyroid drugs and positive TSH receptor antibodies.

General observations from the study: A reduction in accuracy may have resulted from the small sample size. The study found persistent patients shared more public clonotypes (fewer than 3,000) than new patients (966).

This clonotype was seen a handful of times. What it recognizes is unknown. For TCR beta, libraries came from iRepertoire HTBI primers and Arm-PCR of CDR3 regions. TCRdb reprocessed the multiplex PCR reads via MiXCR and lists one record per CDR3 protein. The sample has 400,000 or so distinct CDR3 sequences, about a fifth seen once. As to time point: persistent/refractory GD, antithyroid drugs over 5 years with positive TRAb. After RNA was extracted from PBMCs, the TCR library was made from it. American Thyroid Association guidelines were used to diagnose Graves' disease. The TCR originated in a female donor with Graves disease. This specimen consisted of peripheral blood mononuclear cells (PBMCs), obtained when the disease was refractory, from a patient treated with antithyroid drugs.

The CDR3, as DNA: TGTGCCAGCAGCGTAGTGGCTAGCGGGAGCGAGACCCAGTACTTC. It specifies CASSVVASGSETQYF. This chain uses TRBV9 with TRBJ2-5; 10 bases align to TRBD2. The CDR3 length is 15 residues. Trimming took 0 bases from V and 5 from J; bases not matched to a gene: 4. CDR1 SGDLS and CDR2 YYNGEE come from the germline V gene.